The rows below give T cell receptor beta chains drawn from one sample of a study of T-cell memory formation after mild COVID-19. TCRdb re-called the 5' RACE reads with MiXCR, one entry per CDR3 protein. The sample includes 360,000 or so distinct CDR3 sequences, over 25% seen only once; the top ten take about 13%. The source material was PBMCs or a T cell subset sorted from them (not recorded which). The source of these receptors is an adult woman who had mild COVID-19 (a few samples of this study predate the infection). Cell type and time point are not known. Both conserved end residues are part of each CDR3. A D gene is named only where the DNA matches it firmly. The listing skips clone size in some rows; elsewhere it reads once, few, many or a size class.

clone_size j_call v_call d_call cdr3_nt cdr3_aa
NA TRBJ2-1 TRBV12-3/TRBV12-4 TRBD2 TGTGCCAGCATTCGTTCCGGGACTAGCGGGAGGAGCTCCTACAATGAGCAGTTCTTC CASIRSGTSGRSSYNEQFF
few TRBJ2-3 TRBV20-1 TRBD2 TGCAGTGCTAGTGGCACTAGCGGGCCAGATACGCAGTATTTT CSASGTSGPDTQYF
NA TRBJ1-5 TRBV6-6 NA TGTGCCAGCAGTTACTCGAACACCCAGCCCCAGCATTTT CASSYSNTQPQHF
NA TRBJ1-4 TRBV29-1 NA TGCAGCGTTGAACTCCCAGGTGGGGGGAAACTGTTTTTT CSVELPGGGKLFF
few TRBJ2-4 TRBV20-1 NA TGCAGTGCTGCGAGGGGGGGTCAGGCCAAAAACATTCAGTACTTC CSAARGGQAKNIQYF
few TRBJ2-5 TRBV27 TRBD2 TGTGCCAGCAAAAGCGGGGGGAATCCCCTGGAGACCCAGTACTTC CASKSGGNPLETQYF
NA TRBJ2-3 TRBV5-4 NA TGTGCCAGCACCGGGAGTGAGAGCGGTGGCACAGATACGCAGTATTTT CASTGSESGGTDTQYF
few TRBJ2-5 TRBV6-5 NA TGTGCCAGCAGTCCACTAAGCGGAGGAGAGACCCAGTACTTC CASSPLSGGETQYF
few TRBJ2-3 TRBV7-9 TRBD1 TGTGCCAGCAGCGACGGGGACAGGGGGCCCACAGATACGCAGTATTTT CASSDGDRGPTDTQYF
NA TRBJ2-5 TRBV9 TRBD2 TGTGCCAGCAGCGCGGTCAGCCAGCGGGGGGTCCAAGAGACCCAGTACTTC CASSAVSQRGVQETQYF
few TRBJ2-2 TRBV18 NA TGTGCCAGCTCACCGCCAACGTACGCGAACACCGGGGAGCTGTTTTTT CASSPPTYANTGELFF
NA TRBJ2-1 TRBV9 TRBD2 TGTGCCAGCAGCGTAGAAGAGACTAGCTTCAACGATGAGCAGTTCTTC CASSVEETSFNDEQFF
few TRBJ2-2 TRBV7-2 NA TGTGCCAGCAGACCACCCGGGGGGCCAAAGACCGGGGAGCTGTTTTTT CASRPPGGPKTGELFF
NA TRBJ2-3 TRBV6-5 TRBD2 TGTGCCAGCAGTTACGGACTAGCGGGAGATGCAGATACGCAGTATTTT CASSYGLAGDADTQYF
NA TRBJ2-1 TRBV7-8 NA TGTGCCAGCAGCATCCGGGACTACAATGAGCAGTTCTTC CASSIRDYNEQFF
few TRBJ1-1 TRBV30 NA TGTGCCTGGAGTGCTTACACTGAAGCTTTCTTT CAWSAYTEAFF
NA TRBJ2-7 TRBV5-1 TRBD2 TGCGCCAGCGGAAGACTAGCGGGAGGGCCGGGATCCTACGAGCAGTACTTC CASGRLAGGPGSYEQYF
few TRBJ2-5 TRBV6-1 NA TGTGCCAGCAGTGAAGAAGGGAGGCAGGGGAGGACCCAGTACTTC CASSEEGRQGRTQYF
few TRBJ1-1 TRBV5-1 TRBD1 TGCGCCAGCAGCTTAGGCCCGAGCCGGGACAGGGTTTACCCTCTTGAAGCTTTCTTT CASSLGPSRDRVYPLEAFF
NA TRBJ2-7 TRBV7-9 NA TGTGCCAGCAGCCCGCCTGCGGGGTTCGAGCAGTACTTC CASSPPAGFEQYF
NA TRBJ2-5 TRBV25-1 TRBD2 TGTGCCACCGGGGGGGCGAGGCGGGACTACCAAGAGACCCAGTACTTC CATGGARRDYQETQYF
NA TRBJ2-7 TRBV9 NA TGTGCCAGCAGCGTAGATCTGGGGGCGTTGGCCTACGAGCAGTACTTC CASSVDLGALAYEQYF
few TRBJ2-5 TRBV7-2 TRBD2 TGTGCCAGCAGCTTAGTTTATGCGGGAGGGGACCTCCAAGAGACCCAGTACTTC CASSLVYAGGDLQETQYF
NA TRBJ2-2 TRBV12-3/TRBV12-4 NA TGTGCCACCCGAATGGGGGCTGGAGCCGGGGAGCTGTTTTTT CATRMGAGAGELFF
many TRBJ2-6 TRBV24-1 TRBD1 TGTGCCACCAGTGATATCCCCAACTACAGGGGTGAAAACTCTGGGGCCAACGTCCTGACTTTC CATSDIPNYRGENSGANVLTF
NA TRBJ2-7 TRBV6-1 NA TGTGCCAGCAGTGGAGTGGGGCAGGGAGCCGAGCAGTACTTC CASSGVGQGAEQYF
few TRBJ2-2 TRBV23-1 NA TGCGCCAGCAGTCAATCTGTCGAGGGGAGCGGGGAGCTGTTTTTT CASSQSVEGSGELFF
once TRBJ2-7 TRBV7-2 TRBD1 TGTGCCAGCAGCTTCGGGACAGGGACGGACTACGAGCAGTACTTC CASSFGTGTDYEQYF
few TRBJ1-2 TRBV12-3/TRBV12-4 NA TGTGCCAGCAGTCAGACAGTCTATGGCTACACCTTC CASSQTVYGYTF
few TRBJ2-1 TRBV5-1 NA TGCGCCAGCGCCGCGAGGGGCAATGAGCAGTTCTTC CASAARGNEQFF
few TRBJ2-1 TRBV10-3 NA TGTGCCATCAGCCCACAGGGAAGCTACAATGAGCAGTTCTTC CAISPQGSYNEQFF